This T cell receptor beta chain was sequenced for a study of blood T cells in healthy people across ages (dated by TCRdb to between 2014 and 2016). About the full investigation: Template switching captured roughly one uniquely barcoded TCR beta cDNA molecule per two T cells in model experiments. Using deep sequencing normalized with unique cDNA molecular identifiers, the study measured how TCR beta repertoire diversity changes with age. Two additional independent replicas of 1 million unique cDNA reads from the same blood draw were analyzed for two donors (one aged 18 to 30 and one aged 80 or older). To avoid experimental bias, donors of different ages were randomly spread across the sequencing lanes. Donors were grouped into four age groups: young (average approximately 15 years), middle-aged (roughly 38), aged (62) and long-lived (around 80). What the work shows at the level of the full study, not this receptor alone: Conclusive comparison of naive and antigen-experienced compartments was prevented by the profiling of bulk unsorted PBMCs. Compared with the aged group, more naive CD4+ T cells, fewer expanded clones and increased TCR diversity were shown by the long-lived group, suggesting age selection. A strong correlation was found between observed TCR beta diversity and the percentage of naive T cells measured by flow cytometry. Donor CMV infection status was unknown, potentially confounding age-related changes in expanded clonotypes. Total diversity estimates from one million sequenced T cells were considered lower bounds and underestimates. Observed TCR beta diversity per million T cells fell roughly linearly with age, and a significant reduction was already apparent by age roughly 41.

The library was prepared using 5' RACE. A second PCR of about 6 to 11 cycles was performed with a sample-barcoded 5' primer and a J-beta primer mix. A template-switch 5' adaptor carrying 12 random nucleotides introduced a unique molecular identifier onto each TCR beta cDNA molecule. Each sample yielded at least 3 million CDR3-containing paired-end reads. All of the RNA was converted into first-strand cDNA using the Mint cDNA synthesis kit, with a TRBC-specific oligonucleotide serving as the primer. Following uracil-DNA glycosylase treatment, a first 18-cycle PCR with universal primers M1SS and BC2_uni_R was performed on all cDNA. Regarding the original processing steps: For normalization, 1 million high-quality reads, each with a distinct molecular identifier, were randomly selected from each sample. Reads sharing molecular identifiers were discarded rather than binned into consensus sequences. MiTCR, set to a Q25 quality threshold and the strictest error-elimination algorithm, was used for CDR3 identification, clonotype clustering and error correction. A nonparametric unseen species model with Euler transformation was used to estimate a lower bound on total TCR beta diversity. TCRdb reprocessing: public reads trimmed at Q25 with fastp, clones called with MiXCR, in-frame beta chains kept. Merged by CDR3 protein, the rows form single entries marked with the most common genes and DNA. For this entry, the V and J calls and clone size follow TCRdb and not the study's own pipeline. The sample table holds approximately 2,000,000 distinct CDR3 sequences, of which about 39% were seen once. Jointly, the top ten make up about 23% of the sample.

V loses 0 bases of germline sequence and J loses 5 bases, and the interval between the two ends is 13 bases. CDR1 and CDR2 are drawn from the germline V gene: ENHRY, SYGVKD. The CDR3 holds 15 amino acids from the cysteine to the phenylalanine. CDR3 DNA is the only sequence kept; it has 45 bases, read in frame from the first base. The donors were 40 or so Caucasian individuals from Russia, aged roughly 6 to 90 years, who were systemically healthy. Each donor gave 8.5 to 10 milliliters of peripheral blood, collected into EDTA-treated Vacutainer tubes. Ficoll-Paque density-gradient centrifugation was used to isolate PBMCs, with at least 7 million obtained per sample. Trizol reagent was used to extract total RNA from the PBMCs, yielding at least 5.5 micrograms per sample. For every donor, an aliquot of PBMCs went through flow cytometry to measure the percentages of naive CD45RAhigh/CD27high T cells. Worth noting for this clonotype: Its specific antigen is unknown. Within one base of it there is no much larger clone, and no base qualities were kept.

The sequence came from a human donor in good health. The sequence links TRBV10-3 to TRBJ1-2; no D gene call is confident. The source material was blood. DNA sequence: TGTGCCATCAGTGAGTCGAGCGCCAGTTTATATGGCTACACCTTC. The translation is CAISESSASLYGYTF.